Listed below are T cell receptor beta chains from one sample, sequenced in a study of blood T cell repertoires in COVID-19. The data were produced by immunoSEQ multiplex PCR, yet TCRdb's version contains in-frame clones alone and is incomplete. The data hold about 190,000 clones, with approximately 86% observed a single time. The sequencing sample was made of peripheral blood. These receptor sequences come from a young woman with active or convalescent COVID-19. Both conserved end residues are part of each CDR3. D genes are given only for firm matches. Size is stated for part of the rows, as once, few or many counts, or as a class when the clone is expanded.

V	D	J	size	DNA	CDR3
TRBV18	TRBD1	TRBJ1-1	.	TGTGCCAGCTCAACAGGGGACGGAGAACCTAAAGCTTTCTTT	CASSTGDGEPKAFF
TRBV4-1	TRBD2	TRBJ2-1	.	TGCGCCAGCAGCCAACCCCTAGCGGCTAACAATGAGCAGTTCTTC	CASSQPLAANNEQFF
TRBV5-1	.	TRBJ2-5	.	TGCGCCAGCAGCTCGTCGGGGGAGTTCCAAGAGACCCAGTACTTC	CASSSSGEFQETQYF
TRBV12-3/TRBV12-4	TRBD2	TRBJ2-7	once	TGTGCCAGCAGAAATAGCGGGACGGGCGAGCAGTACTTC	CASRNSGTGEQYF
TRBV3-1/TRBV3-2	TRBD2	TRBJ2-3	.	TGTGCCAGCAGCCCGGGACTAGATAAATCAGATACGCAGTATTTT	CASSPGLDKSDTQYF
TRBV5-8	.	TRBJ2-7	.	TGTGCCAGCAGCTTCGGTACAGTTACCTACGAGCAGTACTTC	CASSFGTVTYEQYF
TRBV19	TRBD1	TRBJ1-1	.	TGTGCCAGTACCAGACAGGGGGCTTGGATCGACACTGAAGCTTTCTTT	CASTRQGAWIDTEAFF
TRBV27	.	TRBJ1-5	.	TGTGCCAGCAGTTACACGGGACTGAACAATCAGCCCCAGCATTTT	CASSYTGLNNQPQHF
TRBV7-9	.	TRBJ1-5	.	TGTGCCAGCAGCCCAACAGGGCTCGTTCAGCCCCAGCATTTT	CASSPTGLVQPQHF
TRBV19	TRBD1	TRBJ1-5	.	TGTGCCAGTAGTATCGCAGGGGGCCTCGGCAATCAGCCCCAGCATTTT	CASSIAGGLGNQPQHF
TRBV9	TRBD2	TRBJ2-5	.	TGTGCCAGCAGCGTAGGACTCCTAGCGGGGGGCCAAGAGACCCAGTACTTC	CASSVGLLAGGQETQYF
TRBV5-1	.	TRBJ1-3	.	TGCGCCAGCAGCTTGGAGTTTGGCGGGGACACCATATATTTT	CASSLEFGGDTIYF
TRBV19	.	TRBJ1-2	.	TGTGCCAGTAGGAGGGGGGGCGGACCAGCTAACTATGGCTACACCTTC	CASRRGGGPANYGYTF
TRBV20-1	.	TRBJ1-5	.	TGCAGTGCCTCTCCGAGACAGCCCCAGCATTTT	CSASPRQPQHF
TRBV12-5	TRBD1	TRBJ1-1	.	TGTGCTAGTGGCCCCCCCAGGGGGCAGGGCACTGAAGCTTTCTTT	CASGPPRGQGTEAFF
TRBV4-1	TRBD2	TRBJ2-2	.	TGCGCCAGCAGCCAAGCTGGGACGGGGCTAGCGGGAGGCCCGAACACCGGGGAGCTGTTTTTT	CASSQAGTGLAGGPNTGELFF
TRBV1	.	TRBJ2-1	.	TGCACCAGCAGCCAAGATGCACTAGCTGAGTACAATGAGCAGTTCTTC	CTSSQDALAEYNEQFF
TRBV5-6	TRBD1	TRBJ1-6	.	TGTGCCAGCAGCTTTCTGGACAGGGGTAATTCACCCCTCCACTTT	CASSFLDRGNSPLHF
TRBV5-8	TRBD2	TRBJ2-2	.	TGTGCCAGCAGGCCGCGAACTAGCGGGTGGAACACCGGGGAGCTGTTTTTT	CASRPRTSGWNTGELFF